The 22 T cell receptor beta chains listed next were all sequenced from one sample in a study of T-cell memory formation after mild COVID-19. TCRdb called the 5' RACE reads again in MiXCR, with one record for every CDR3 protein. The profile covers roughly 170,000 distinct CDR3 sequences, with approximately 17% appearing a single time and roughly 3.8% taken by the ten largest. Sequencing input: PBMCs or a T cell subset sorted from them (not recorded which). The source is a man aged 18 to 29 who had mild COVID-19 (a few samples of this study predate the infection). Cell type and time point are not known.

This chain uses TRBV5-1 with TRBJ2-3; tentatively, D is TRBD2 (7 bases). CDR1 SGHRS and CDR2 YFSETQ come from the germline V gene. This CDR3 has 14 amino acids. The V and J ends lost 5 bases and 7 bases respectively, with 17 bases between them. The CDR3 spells CASREGGARYTQYF. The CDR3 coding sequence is TGCGCCAGCAGAGAGGGGGGGGCCAGATATACGCAGTATTTT.

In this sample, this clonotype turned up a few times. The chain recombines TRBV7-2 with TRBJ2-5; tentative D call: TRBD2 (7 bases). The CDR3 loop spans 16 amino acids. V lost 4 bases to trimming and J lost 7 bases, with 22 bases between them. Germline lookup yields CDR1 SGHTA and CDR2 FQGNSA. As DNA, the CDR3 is TGTGCCAGCAGCTCCCTGGGGGGGCGACTATATTGGACCCAGTACTTC. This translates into CASSSLGGRLYWTQYF.

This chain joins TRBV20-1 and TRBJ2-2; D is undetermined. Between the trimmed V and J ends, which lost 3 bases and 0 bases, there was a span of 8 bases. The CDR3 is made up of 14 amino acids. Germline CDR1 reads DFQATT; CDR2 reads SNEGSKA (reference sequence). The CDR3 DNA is TGCAGTGCTAGTGGTTCGGCGAACACCGGGGAGCTGTTTTTT. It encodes CSASGSANTGELFF.

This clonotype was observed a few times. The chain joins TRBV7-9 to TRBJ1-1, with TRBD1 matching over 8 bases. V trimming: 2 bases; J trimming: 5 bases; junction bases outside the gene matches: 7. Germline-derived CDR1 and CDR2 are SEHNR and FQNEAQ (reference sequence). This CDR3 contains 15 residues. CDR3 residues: CASSLQGAPWTEAFF. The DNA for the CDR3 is TGTGCCAGCAGCTTACAGGGGGCGCCGTGGACTGAAGCTTTCTTT.

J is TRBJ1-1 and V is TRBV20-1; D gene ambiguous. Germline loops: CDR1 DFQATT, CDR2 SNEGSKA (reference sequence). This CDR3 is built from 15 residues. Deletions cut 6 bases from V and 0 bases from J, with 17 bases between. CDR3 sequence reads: CSAPIVGLMNTEAFF. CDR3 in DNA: TGCAGTGCCCCTATAGTCGGGCTAATGAACACTGAAGCTTTCTTT.

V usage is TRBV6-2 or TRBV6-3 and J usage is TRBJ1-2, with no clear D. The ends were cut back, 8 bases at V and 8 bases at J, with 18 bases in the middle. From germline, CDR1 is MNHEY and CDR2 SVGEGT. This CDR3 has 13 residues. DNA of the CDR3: TGTGCCAGCTGCAAACCCCCTCCTTTGGGCTACACCTTC. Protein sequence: CASCKPPPLGYTF.

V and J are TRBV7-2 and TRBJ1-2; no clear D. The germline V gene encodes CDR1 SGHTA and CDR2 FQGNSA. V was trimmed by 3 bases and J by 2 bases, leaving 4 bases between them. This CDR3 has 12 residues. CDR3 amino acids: CASSFGNYGYTF. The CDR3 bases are TGTGCCAGCAGCTTCGGCAACTATGGCTACACCTTC.

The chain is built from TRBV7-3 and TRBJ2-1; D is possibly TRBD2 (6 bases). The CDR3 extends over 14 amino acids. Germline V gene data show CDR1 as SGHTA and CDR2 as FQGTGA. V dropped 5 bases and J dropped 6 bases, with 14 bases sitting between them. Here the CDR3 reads CASSPRLGFNEQFF. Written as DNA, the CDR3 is TGTGCCAGCAGCCCTAGACTAGGATTCAATGAGCAGTTCTTC.

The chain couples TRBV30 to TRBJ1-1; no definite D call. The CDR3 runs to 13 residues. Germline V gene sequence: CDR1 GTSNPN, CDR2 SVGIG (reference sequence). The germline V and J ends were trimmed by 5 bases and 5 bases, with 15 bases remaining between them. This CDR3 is CAWEWVDGTEAFF. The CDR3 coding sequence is TGTGCCTGGGAGTGGGTAGACGGAACTGAAGCTTTCTTT.

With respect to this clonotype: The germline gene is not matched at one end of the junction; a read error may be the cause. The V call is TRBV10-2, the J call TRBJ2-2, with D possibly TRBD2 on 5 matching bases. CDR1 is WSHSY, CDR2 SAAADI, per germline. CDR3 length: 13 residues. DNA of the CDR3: TGCGCCAGCAAAACGGGGAACACAGGGGAGCTGTTTTTT. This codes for CASKTGNTGELFF.

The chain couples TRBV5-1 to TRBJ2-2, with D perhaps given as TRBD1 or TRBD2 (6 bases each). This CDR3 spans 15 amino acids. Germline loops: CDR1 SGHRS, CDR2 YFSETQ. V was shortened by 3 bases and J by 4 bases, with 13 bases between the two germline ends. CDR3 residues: CASSWAGGGTGELFF. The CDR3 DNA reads TGCGCCAGCAGCTGGGCCGGGGGCGGCACCGGGGAGCTGTTTTTT.

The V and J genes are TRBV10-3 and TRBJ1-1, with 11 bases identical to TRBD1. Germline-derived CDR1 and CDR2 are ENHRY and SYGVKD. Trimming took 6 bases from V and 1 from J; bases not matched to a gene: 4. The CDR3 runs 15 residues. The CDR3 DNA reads TGTGCCATCAGAACAGGACAGGGGGCGAACACTGAAGCTTTCTTT. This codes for CAIRTGQGANTEAFF.

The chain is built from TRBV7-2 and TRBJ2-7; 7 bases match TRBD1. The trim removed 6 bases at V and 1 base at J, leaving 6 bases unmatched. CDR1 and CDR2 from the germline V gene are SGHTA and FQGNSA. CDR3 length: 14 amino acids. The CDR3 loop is CASRTRGQSYEQYF. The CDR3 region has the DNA TGTGCCAGCAGAACCCGGGGACAGTCCTACGAGCAGTACTTC.

The CDR3 is CASSQDWGNTQYF. The DNA of the CDR3 is TGTGCCAGCAGCCAAGATTGGGGGAATACGCAGTATTTT. The chain combines TRBV3-1 with TRBJ2-3, with D perhaps being TRBD1 or TRBD2 (5 bases each). V was pared by 0 bases and J by 7 bases, with 8 bases between. The CDR3 loop spans 13 amino acids. CDR1 LGHDT and CDR2 YNNKEL come from the germline V gene (reference sequence).

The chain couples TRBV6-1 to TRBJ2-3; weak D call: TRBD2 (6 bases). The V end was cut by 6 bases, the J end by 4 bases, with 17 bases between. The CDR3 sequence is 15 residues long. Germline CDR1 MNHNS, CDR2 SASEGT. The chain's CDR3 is CASSLGGFYPDTQYF. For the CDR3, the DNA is TGTGCCAGCAGCCTCGGAGGGTTTTATCCAGATACGCAGTATTTT.

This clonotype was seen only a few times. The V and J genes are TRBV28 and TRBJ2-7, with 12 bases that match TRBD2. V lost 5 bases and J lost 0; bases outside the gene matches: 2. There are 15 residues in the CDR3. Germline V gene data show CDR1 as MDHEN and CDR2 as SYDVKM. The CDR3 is CASSLTSGGSYEQYV. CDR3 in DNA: TGTGCCAGCAGTCTGACTAGCGGGGGCTCCTACGAGCAGTACGTC.

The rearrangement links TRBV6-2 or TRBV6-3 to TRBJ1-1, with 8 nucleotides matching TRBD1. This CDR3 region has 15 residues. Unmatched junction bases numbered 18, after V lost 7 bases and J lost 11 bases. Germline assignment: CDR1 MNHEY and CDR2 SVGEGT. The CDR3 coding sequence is TGTGCCAGCACCGAGGGACAGGCCCCAGGGTTGGAGGCTTTCTTT. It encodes CASTEGQAPGLEAFF.

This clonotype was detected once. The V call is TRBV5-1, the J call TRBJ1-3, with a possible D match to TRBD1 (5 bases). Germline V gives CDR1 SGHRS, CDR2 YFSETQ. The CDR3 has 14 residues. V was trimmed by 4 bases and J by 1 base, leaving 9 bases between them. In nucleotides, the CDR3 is TGCGCCAGCAGCCCCGGGACTTCTGGAAACACCATATATTTT. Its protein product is CASSPGTSGNTIYF.

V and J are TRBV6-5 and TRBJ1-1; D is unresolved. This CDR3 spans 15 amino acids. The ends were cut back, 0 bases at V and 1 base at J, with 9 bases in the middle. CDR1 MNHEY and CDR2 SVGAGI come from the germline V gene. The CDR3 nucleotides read TGTGCCAGCAGTTACTCGATAGCAGGGAACACTGAAGCTTTCTTT. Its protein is CASSYSIAGNTEAFF.

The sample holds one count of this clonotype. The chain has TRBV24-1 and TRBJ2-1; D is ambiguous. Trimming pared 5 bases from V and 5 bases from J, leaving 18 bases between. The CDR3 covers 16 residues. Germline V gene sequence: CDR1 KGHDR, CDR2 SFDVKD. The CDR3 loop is CATSGPTATEDNEQFF. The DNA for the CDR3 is TGTGCCACCAGTGGCCCCACCGCCACAGAGGACAATGAGCAGTTCTTC.

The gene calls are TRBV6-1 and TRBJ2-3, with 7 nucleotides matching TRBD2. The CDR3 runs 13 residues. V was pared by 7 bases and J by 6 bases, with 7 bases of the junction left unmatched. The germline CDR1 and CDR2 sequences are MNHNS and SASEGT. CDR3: CASTGGPSDTQYF. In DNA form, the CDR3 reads TGTGCCAGCACGGGAGGCCCCTCGGATACGCAGTATTTT.

CDR3 amino acids: CASSPGGTNIQYF. The CDR3 DNA reads as TGTGCCAGCAGCCCCGGGGGGACAAACATTCAGTACTTC. The chain has TRBV3-1 and TRBJ2-4; 7 bases map to TRBD2. V lost 4 bases and J lost 6; bases outside the gene matches: 3. The CDR3 totals 13 residues. Germline CDR1 LGHDT, CDR2 YNNKEL (reference sequence).